The text below deals with one T cell receptor (beta chain). Its antigen is still unknown. The data originate from a study of shared clonotypes between healthy human individuals. Study observations and caveats: Estimated clonotype richness was generally higher in naive than memory subsets. The generation probabilities recorded for non-shared clonotypes fell below those of clonotypes shared by all four donors.

With 4 bases removed from V and 5 bases from J, the gap between germline ends came to 20 bases. The CDR3 totals 16 residues. CDR1 and CDR2 (germline): MNHEY, SVGAGI. Some clones are missing from TCRdb's copy, which holds only in-frame ones; the method was immunoSEQ multiplex PCR. The sample shows about 2.4 million clones, under 95% of them seen only once. The source is a man aged 18 to 30 in good health. Some clones in this sample may be carry-over from other donors' samples. This chain links TRBV6-5 with TRBJ2-5; maybe TRBD2 (6 bases). The material sequenced was naive CD4+ T cells from PBMCs. Subset of the sample: CD45RA+ positively selected. DNA for the CDR3: TGTGCCAGCAGTTCACAAACCGGGACTGTCAGGGAGACCCAGTACTTC. As protein: CASSSQTGTVRETQYF.